This T cell receptor beta chain was sequenced during a study of cytomegalovirus exposure and HLA in healthy donors. Whole-study findings and limits: Per published reports, the classifier diagnosed cytomegalovirus status with high specificity and sensitivity. Most TCR sequences were seen very rarely across donors, but some public TCRs occurred in many. Specific recognition of CMV antigens was confirmed in vitro for a few chains (all CMV-associated).

The donors were members of the validation cohort, which comprised 90 to 150 subjects and was separate from the first cohort of roughly 700 subjects. Clones were sequenced by immunoSEQ multiplex PCR, and TCRdb holds only the in-frame ones, with some missing. The sample yields roughly 95,000 clones, 75% to 90% seen once. Remarks on this clone: Its target is unknown.

The clonotype originates from a man aged 18 to 30 in good health and CMV-seropositive. The sequenced sample consisted of PBMCs.

CDR3 sequence reads: CASSWRGQTNEKLFF. DNA of the CDR3: TGTGCCAGCAGTTGGAGGGGGCAAACTAATGAAAAACTGTTTTTT. The rearrangement uses TRBV6-5 and TRBJ1-4; 7 nucleotides match TRBD1. The J segment lost 1 base and the V segment lost 4 bases, leaving 3 bases of the junction unmatched. This CDR3 contains 15 residues. CDR1 and CDR2 from the germline V gene are MNHEY and SVGAGI.